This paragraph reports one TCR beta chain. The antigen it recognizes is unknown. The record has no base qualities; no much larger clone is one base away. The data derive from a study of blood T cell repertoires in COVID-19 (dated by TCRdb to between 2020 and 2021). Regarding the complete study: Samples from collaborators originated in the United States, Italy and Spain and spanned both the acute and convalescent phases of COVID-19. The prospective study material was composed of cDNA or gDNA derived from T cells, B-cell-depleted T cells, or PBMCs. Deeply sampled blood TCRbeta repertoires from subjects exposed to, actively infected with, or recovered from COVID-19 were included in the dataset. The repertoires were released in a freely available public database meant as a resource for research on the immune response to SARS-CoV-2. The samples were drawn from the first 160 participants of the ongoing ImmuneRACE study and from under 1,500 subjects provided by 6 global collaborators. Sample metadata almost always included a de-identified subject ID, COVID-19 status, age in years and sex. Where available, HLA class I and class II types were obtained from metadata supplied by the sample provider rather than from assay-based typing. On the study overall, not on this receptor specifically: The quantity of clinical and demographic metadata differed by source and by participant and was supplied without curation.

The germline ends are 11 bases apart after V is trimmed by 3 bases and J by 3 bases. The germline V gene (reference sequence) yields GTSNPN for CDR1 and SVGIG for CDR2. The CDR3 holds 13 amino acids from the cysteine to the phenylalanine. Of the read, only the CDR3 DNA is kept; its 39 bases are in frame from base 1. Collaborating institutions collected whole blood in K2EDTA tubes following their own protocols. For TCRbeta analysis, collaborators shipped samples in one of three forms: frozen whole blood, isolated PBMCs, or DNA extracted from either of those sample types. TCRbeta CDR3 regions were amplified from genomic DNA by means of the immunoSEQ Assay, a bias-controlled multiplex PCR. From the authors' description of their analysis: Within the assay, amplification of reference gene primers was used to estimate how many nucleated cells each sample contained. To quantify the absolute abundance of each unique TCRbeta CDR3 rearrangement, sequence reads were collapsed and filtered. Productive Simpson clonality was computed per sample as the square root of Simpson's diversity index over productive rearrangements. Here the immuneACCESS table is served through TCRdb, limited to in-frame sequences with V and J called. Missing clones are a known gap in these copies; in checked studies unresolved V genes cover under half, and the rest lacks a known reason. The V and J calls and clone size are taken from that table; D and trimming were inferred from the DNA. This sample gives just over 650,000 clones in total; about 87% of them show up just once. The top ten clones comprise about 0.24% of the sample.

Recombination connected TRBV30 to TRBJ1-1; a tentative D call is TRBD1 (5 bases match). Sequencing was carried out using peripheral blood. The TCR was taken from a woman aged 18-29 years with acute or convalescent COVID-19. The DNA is TGTGCCTGGAGGACAGCTAAAGACACTGAAGCTTTCTTT. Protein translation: CAWRTAKDTEAFF.